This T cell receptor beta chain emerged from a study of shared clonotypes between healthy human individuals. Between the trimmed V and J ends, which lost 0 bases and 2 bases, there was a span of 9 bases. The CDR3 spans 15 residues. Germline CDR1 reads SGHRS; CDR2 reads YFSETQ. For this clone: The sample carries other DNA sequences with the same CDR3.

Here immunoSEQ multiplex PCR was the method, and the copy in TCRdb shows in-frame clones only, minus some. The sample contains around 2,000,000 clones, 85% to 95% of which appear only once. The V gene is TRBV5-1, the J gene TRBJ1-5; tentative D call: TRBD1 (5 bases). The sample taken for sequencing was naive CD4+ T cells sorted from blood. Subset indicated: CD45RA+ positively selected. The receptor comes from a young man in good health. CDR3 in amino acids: CASSLEGNGNQPQHF. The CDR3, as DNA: TGCGCCAGCAGCTTGGAGGGGAATGGCAATCAGCCCCAGCATTTT.